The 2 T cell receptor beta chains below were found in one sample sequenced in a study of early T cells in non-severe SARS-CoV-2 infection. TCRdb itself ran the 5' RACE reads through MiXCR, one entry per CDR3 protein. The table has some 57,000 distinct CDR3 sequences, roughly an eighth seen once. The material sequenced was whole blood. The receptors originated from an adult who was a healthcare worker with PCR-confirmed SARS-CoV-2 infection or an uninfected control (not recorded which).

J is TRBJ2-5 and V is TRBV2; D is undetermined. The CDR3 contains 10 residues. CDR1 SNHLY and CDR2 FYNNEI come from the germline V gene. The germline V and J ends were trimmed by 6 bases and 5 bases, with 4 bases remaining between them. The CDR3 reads CASRVETQYF. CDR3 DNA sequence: TGTGCCAGCAGAGTTGAGACCCAGTACTTC.

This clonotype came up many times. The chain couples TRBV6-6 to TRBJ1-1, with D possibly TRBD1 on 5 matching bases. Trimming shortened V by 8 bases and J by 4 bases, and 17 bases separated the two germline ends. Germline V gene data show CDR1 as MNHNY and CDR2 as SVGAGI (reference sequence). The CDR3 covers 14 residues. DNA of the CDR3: TGTGCCAGCGTCGGGACCGCCCTGATCACTGAAGCTTTCTTT. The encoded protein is CASVGTALITEAFF.